The 18 T cell receptor beta chains below come from one sample, sequenced in a study of OX40 agonist ivuxolimab in advanced cancers. Sequencing was performed with immunoSEQ multiplex PCR; in TCRdb, only in-frame clones are kept and a portion is missing. The data contain about 61,000 clones, 85% to 90% of them singletons. Here the sequenced sample was CD4+ or CD8+ T cells sorted from blood, taken in a trial of the OX40 agonist ivuxolimab. The source of these receptors is an adult with an advanced solid tumor such as melanoma, head and neck, liver or kidney cancer.

Comment on this clone: At one end, the junction sequence differs from germline, possibly due to a read error. The chain couples TRBV30 to TRBJ1-5; D not resolved. There are 13 residues in the CDR3. The V gene's germline CDR1 is GTSNPN and CDR2 SVGIG (reference sequence). The chain's CDR3 is CAWSVQDNPPQHF. The CDR3 DNA reads TGTGCCTGGAGTGTCCAGGATAATCCGCCCCAGCATTTT.

This clone appeared a single time. The chain couples TRBV28 to TRBJ1-2; 8 nucleotides align to TRBD1. The germline V gene encodes CDR1 MDHEN and CDR2 SYDVKM. The CDR3 is 16 amino acids. The V segment lost 2 bases and the J segment 7 bases; nucleotides outside the gene matches: 12. CDR3 sequence (DNA): TGTGCCAGCAGTTTAATCCGTATACAGGGGGTGAGTGGCTACACCTTC. Residues: CASSLIRIQGVSGYTF.

This clone is a singleton in its sample. The chain is built from TRBV6-5 and TRBJ2-1; 10 bases are shared with TRBD2. The ends lost 6 bases at V and 2 bases at J; junction bases unmatched: 4. The CDR3 extends over 15 amino acids. Germline V gene data show CDR1 as MNHEY and CDR2 as SVGAGI. The DNA for the CDR3 is TGTGCCAGCAGCTCTGGACTAGCGGCCTACAATGAGCAGTTCTTC. Protein: CASSSGLAAYNEQFF.

The chain has TRBV6-5 and TRBJ1-1; 8 bases are shared with TRBD1. Germline V lookup: CDR1 MNHEY, CDR2 SVGAGI. This CDR3 region has 14 residues. V was pared by 5 bases and J by 0 bases, with 2 bases of the junction left unmatched. CDR3 coding DNA: TGTGCCAGCAGTGACAGGGGTATGAACACTGAAGCTTTCTTT. Its protein is CASSDRGMNTEAFF.

V and J are TRBV5-1 and TRBJ2-1; D is undetermined. From germline, CDR1 is SGHRS and CDR2 YFSETQ. Trimming cost V 0 bases and J 6 bases, with 10 bases left between them. The length of the CDR3 is 14 residues. CDR3 protein: CASSLVDRRNEQFF. CDR3 coding DNA: TGCGCCAGCAGCTTGGTGGACCGCCGCAATGAGCAGTTCTTC. The complete variable domain, with remaining parts taken from reference TRBV5-1 and TRBJ2-1, reads KAGVTQTPRYLIKTRGQQVTLSCSPISGHRSVSWYQQTPGQGLQFLFEYFSETQRNKGNFPGRFSGRQFSNSRSEMNVSTLELGDSALYLCASSLVDRRNEQFFGPGTRLTVL.

The rearrangement links TRBV28 to TRBJ2-7; D is uncertain. The CDR3 is made up of 13 amino acids. Looked up from germline, CDR1 is MDHEN and CDR2 is SYDVKM. Between the trimmed V and J ends, which lost 2 bases and 3 bases, there was a span of 8 bases. The CDR3 reads CASSLDRDYEQYF. CDR3 coding DNA: TGTGCCAGCAGTTTAGATAGGGACTACGAGCAGTACTTC.

This chain connects TRBV18 to TRBJ2-6, with a tentative D call TRBD1 (6 bases). The CDR3 length is 19 residues. Germline CDR1 reads KGHSH; CDR2 reads LQKENI. The V and J ends lost 4 bases and 0 bases respectively, with 19 bases between them. The CDR3 DNA sequence: TGTGCCAGCTCACTTAGGGGAGACAGGCCCAACTCTGGGGCCAACGTCCTGACTTTC. Its translation: CASSLRGDRPNSGANVLTF.

The chain is built from TRBV6-1 and TRBJ1-1; TRBD1 agrees at 7 bases. The germline CDR1 and CDR2 sequences are MNHNS and SASEGT. The CDR3 covers 10 residues. With V trimmed by 7 bases and J by 12 bases, 5 bases remained unmatched. The chain's CDR3 is CASTGGGSFF. CDR3 DNA sequence: TGTGCCAGCACAGGGGGTGGGTCTTTCTTT.

The chain carries TRBV25-1 and TRBJ1-1; TRBD1 matches at 7 bases. The CDR3 consists of 13 residues. The V segment lost 5 bases and the J segment 6 bases; nucleotides outside the gene matches: 6. CDR1 and CDR2 from the germline V gene are MGHDK and SYGVNS. CDR3 sequence reads: CASSRTGNPEAFF. In nucleotides, the CDR3 is TGTGCCAGCAGTAGGACAGGAAACCCTGAAGCTTTCTTT.

The chain is built from TRBV18 and TRBJ2-7, with 7 bases matching TRBD1. The CDR3 runs 15 residues. The trim removed 3 bases at V and 2 bases at J, leaving 7 bases unmatched. Germline loops: CDR1 KGHSH, CDR2 LQKENI. As DNA, the CDR3 is TGTGCCAGCTCACCGGGTGGGGACAGAGCCTACGAGCAGTACTTC. It translates to CASSPGGDRAYEQYF.

The chain has TRBV30 and TRBJ1-2; weak D call: TRBD1 (5 bases). Germline V gene lookup returns CDR1 GTSNPN and CDR2 SVGIG (reference sequence). CDR3 length equals 13 residues. V lost 3 bases and J lost 1, with 9 bases in between. This chain's CDR3 is CAWRGTINYGYTF. In DNA, the CDR3 is TGTGCCTGGAGAGGGACGATTAACTATGGCTACACCTTC.

This chain connects TRBV7-6 to TRBJ2-2; D perhaps matches TRBD2 (6 bases). The CDR3 extends over 15 amino acids. V was cut by 1 base and J by 3 bases, with 9 bases left in between. Germline-derived CDR1 and CDR2 are SGHVS and FNYEAQ. CDR3 amino acids: CASSLVSGDTGELFF. The DNA for the CDR3 is TGTGCCAGCAGCTTAGTTTCGGGGGACACCGGGGAGCTGTTTTTT.

The rearrangement uses TRBV7-9 and TRBJ1-4; no firm D call. V dropped 2 bases and J dropped 6 bases, with 13 bases sitting between them. The V gene's germline CDR1 is SEHNR and CDR2 FQNEAQ (reference sequence). This CDR3 is built from 15 residues. CDR3 nucleotides: TGTGCCAGCAGCTTATCCGGAACGGGATATGAAAAACTGTTTTTT. Residues: CASSLSGTGYEKLFF.

The chain couples TRBV28 to TRBJ2-7; tentative D call: TRBD1 (6 bases). The germline gives CDR1 MDHEN, CDR2 SYDVKM. The CDR3 contains 12 residues. The V and J ends lost 5 bases and 12 bases respectively, with 17 bases between them. The DNA of the CDR3 is TGTGCCAGCAGTCCCGAAGACAGGCAGCGGTACTTC. The encoded protein is CASSPEDRQRYF.

This chain links TRBV19 with TRBJ1-1; no definite D call. With 3 bases removed from V and 1 base from J, the gap between germline ends came to 6 bases. The CDR3 contains 13 residues. From germline, CDR1 is LNHDA and CDR2 SQIVND (reference sequence). CDR3 protein: CASSIQANTEAFF. CDR3 in DNA: TGTGCCAGTAGTATTCAGGCGAACACTGAAGCTTTCTTT.

The V gene is TRBV7-9, the J gene TRBJ1-2; D is uncertain. The CDR3 extends over 15 amino acids. Germline V lookup: CDR1 SEHNR, CDR2 FQNEAQ (reference sequence). The V end was cut by 5 bases, the J end by 4 bases, with 17 bases between. This chain's CDR3 is CASSRPESGLYGYTF. CDR3 DNA: TGTGCCAGCAGCCGACCTGAGTCAGGCCTCTATGGCTACACCTTC.

A single count supports this clone. Other DNA variants within this sample encode the same CDR3. V and J are TRBV18 and TRBJ1-5; 9 bases align to TRBD1. The trim removed 6 bases at V and 4 bases at J, leaving 4 bases unmatched. Germline lookup yields CDR1 KGHSH and CDR2 LQKENI. This CDR3 contains 14 residues. The CDR3 reads CASSPGQGNQPQHF. CDR3 in DNA: TGTGCCAGCTCCCCCGGACAGGGGAATCAGCCCCAGCATTTT.

The DNA of the CDR3 is TGTGCCAGCAGCTTGGGGGGGACTAACTATGGCTACACCTTC. Translation: CASSLGGTNYGYTF. V gene TRBV7-2 combines with J gene TRBJ1-2, with D possibly matching TRBD1 (5 bases). The germline V gene encodes CDR1 SGHTA and CDR2 FQGNSA. V dropped 3 bases and J dropped 0 bases, with 8 bases sitting between them. The CDR3 is made up of 14 amino acids.